This T cell receptor beta chain was sequenced in a study of OX40 agonist ivuxolimab in advanced cancers. General study results and limits: Among the lowest peripheral clonal expansion occurred in 0.1-3.0 mg/kg partial responders. Antigen specificity was not determined for the expanded peripheral T cells.

The data were produced by immunoSEQ multiplex PCR, yet TCRdb's version contains in-frame clones alone and is incomplete. The table lists about 89,000 clones, about nine tenths of them singletons. A note on this clone: What it recognizes is unknown.

CDR3 length: 14 residues. Unmatched junction bases numbered 8, after V lost 6 bases and J lost 4 bases. The germline V gene has CDR1 SNHLY and CDR2 FYNNEI. The sequence came from an adult with an advanced solid tumor such as melanoma, head and neck, liver or kidney cancer. This material consisted of CD4+ or CD8+ T cells sorted from blood, taken in a trial of the OX40 agonist ivuxolimab. The V call is TRBV2, the J call TRBJ1-2; 7 bases are shared with TRBD1. CDR3 region: CASSKGQLSYGYTF. Here the CDR3 DNA reads TGTGCCAGCAGCAAGGGACAGTTGTCCTATGGCTACACCTTC.